These 27 T cell receptor beta chains came from one sample sequenced in a study of response to subunit inactivated influenza vaccine. In TCRdb, the RT-PCR reads were re-called with MiXCR into one record per CDR3 protein. The sample includes hundreds of thousands of distinct CDR3 sequences, 15% to 19% seen only once; the top ten take around 10%. The sequencing used PBMCs from blood, collected 11 to 12 days after vaccination. Receptors originate from a man aged 45-65 years who received an inactivated influenza vaccine.

This chain joins TRBV5-5 and TRBJ1-2; the D gene is possibly TRBD1 (5 bases). The V gene's germline CDR1 is SGHKS and CDR2 YYEKEE (reference sequence). The CDR3 is made up of 15 amino acids. Trimming stripped 0 bases from V and 4 bases from J, with 13 bases between. DNA of the CDR3: TGTGCCAGCAGCTTGGCAGGGCGCGTGGGCTATGGCTACACCTTC. It codes for CASSLAGRVGYGYTF.

This clonotype was detected ten times or more. CDR3 DNA sequence: TGCGCCAGCAGCTTGGTAGGGGCGACGAACACCGGGGAGCTGTTTTTT. Amino acid sequence: CASSLVGATNTGELFF. The V and J genes are TRBV5-1 and TRBJ2-2; tentatively, D is TRBD1 (5 bases). V shed 0 bases and J shed 0 bases, with 9 bases lying between them. CDR1 is SGHRS, CDR2 YFSETQ, per germline. The CDR3 covers 16 residues.

V usage is TRBV6-1 and J usage is TRBJ2-2; possibly TRBD1 or TRBD2 for D (5 bases each). The germline CDR1 and CDR2 sequences are MNHNS and SASEGT. The length of the CDR3 is 16 residues. V dropped 8 bases and J dropped 6 bases, with 22 bases sitting between them. CDR3 nucleotide sequence: TGTGCCAGCTCCTTAATTTCGGCCCGGGGCGCCGGGGAGCTGTTTTTT. Protein product: CASSLISARGAGELFF.

This clonotype was found a few times. The chain is built from TRBV9 and TRBJ2-3, with no clear D. V lost 0 bases, J lost 8 bases, and 13 bases lay in between. The CDR3 has 14 residues. Germline CDR1 reads SGDLS; CDR2 reads YYNGEE. The CDR3 here is CASSVDPAASTQYF. The CDR3 nucleotides read TGTGCCAGCAGCGTAGACCCCGCGGCGAGTACGCAGTATTTT. Supplemented by reference TRBV9 and TRBJ2-3, the full variable domain reads DSGVTQTPKHLITATGQRVTLRCSPRSGDLSVYWYQQSLDQGLQFLIQYYNGEERAKGNILERFSAQQFPDLHSELNLSSLELGDSALYFCASSVDPAASTQYFGPGTRLTVL.

This clonotype showed up many times. The V and J genes are TRBV20-1 and TRBJ2-5; 8 bases fit TRBD2. In germline, CDR1 is DFQATT, CDR2 SNEGSKA (reference sequence). V shed 6 bases, J shed 2 bases, and the junction held 8 bases outside the gene matches. This CDR3 contains 14 residues. In DNA form, the CDR3 reads TGCAGTGCAGCTAGCGGGTCCGTTCAAGAGACCCAGTACTTC. Residues: CSAASGSVQETQYF.

The CDR3 here is CASSAAGLAYNEQFF. The CDR3 DNA follows: TGTGCCAGCAGCGCCGCGGGACTAGCCTACAATGAGCAGTTCTTC. V is TRBV9 and J is TRBJ2-1, with TRBD2 identical over 8 bases. Unmatched junction bases numbered 4, after V lost 3 bases and J lost 2 bases. The CDR3 loop spans 15 amino acids. CDR1 and CDR2 from the germline V gene are SGDLS and YYNGEE.

V is TRBV7-2 and J is TRBJ2-5; a weak D match, TRBD1 (6 bases). The CDR3 sequence is 14 residues long. With 5 bases removed from V and 7 bases from J, the gap between germline ends came to 17 bases. The germline V gene encodes CDR1 SGHTA and CDR2 FQGNSA. For the CDR3, the DNA is TGTGCCAGCAGCACCTGGGACACCCGGGGGACCCAGTACTTC. It specifies CASSTWDTRGTQYF.

The chain has TRBV7-9 and TRBJ2-3; possible D gene TRBD2, 6 bases. The V and J ends lost 7 bases and 2 bases respectively, with 19 bases between them. Germline assignment: CDR1 SEHNR and CDR2 FQNEAQ (reference sequence). The CDR3 length is 16 residues. CDR3 coding DNA: TGTGCCAGCAAACCCGGGACTGCCAAAACCACAGATACGCAGTATTTT. Encoded protein: CASKPGTAKTTDTQYF. Based on the CDR3 plus reference TRBV7-9 and TRBJ2-3, the full variable domain is DTGVSQNPRHKITKRGQNVTFRCDPISEHNRLYWYRQTLGQGPEFLTYFQNEAQLEKSRLLSDRFSAERPKGSFSTLEIQRTEQGDSAMYLCASKPGTAKTTDTQYFGPGTRLTVL.

This chain connects TRBV10-3 to TRBJ1-5; D is perhaps TRBD1 (5 bases). The germline V and J ends were trimmed by 2 bases and 6 bases, with 11 bases remaining between them. Germline lookup yields CDR1 ENHRY and CDR2 SYGVKD. This CDR3 comprises 14 residues. CDR3 sequence: CAISEAGGGQPQHF. CDR3 in DNA: TGTGCCATCAGTGAGGCTGGGGGGGGTCAGCCCCAGCATTTT.

The V call is TRBV5-1, the J call TRBJ2-5; TRBD1 might be the D (6 bases). The CDR3 contains 16 residues. The V gene lost 3 bases and the J gene lost 5 bases, with 20 bases spanning the gap. The germline CDR1 and CDR2 sequences are SGHRS and YFSETQ. DNA for the CDR3: TGCGCCAGCAGCTCGGGACAACAGGGCATCGGGGAGACCCAGTACTTC. Translation gives CASSSGQQGIGETQYF.

V is TRBV7-3 and J is TRBJ2-3, with D tentatively TRBD1 (5 bases). CDR1 and CDR2 from the germline V gene are SGHTA and FQGTGA. The CDR3 has 15 residues. The V and J ends lost 0 bases and 4 bases respectively, with 11 bases between them. The DNA for the CDR3 is TGTGCCAGCAGCTTAACGGGGCGCTTAGCAGATACGCAGTATTTT. Amino acids: CASSLTGRLADTQYF.

This clonotype was detected a few times. This chain joins TRBV5-5 and TRBJ2-1; D might be TRBD1 (6 bases). The V end was cut by 2 bases, the J end by 4 bases, with 10 bases between. The CDR3 spans 14 residues. Germline-derived CDR1 and CDR2 are SGHKS and YYEKEE (reference sequence). The CDR3, as DNA: TGTGCCAGCAGCTTACAGGGTTTGTACAATGAGCAGTTCTTC. Translation gives CASSLQGLYNEQFF.

The gene calls are TRBV3-1 and TRBJ1-1; D is unclear. This CDR3 region has 13 residues. Germline CDR1 and CDR2: LGHDT and YNNKEL (reference sequence). The V end lost 2 bases, the J end lost 2 bases, and 6 bases lay between the germline ends. The CDR3 reads CASSQSPNTEAFF. The CDR3 nucleotides read TGTGCCAGCAGCCAATCCCCAAACACTGAAGCTTTCTTT.

In its sample, this clonotype was seen a few times. The chain joins TRBV28 to TRBJ2-2, with a tentative D call TRBD2 (5 bases). V lost 5 bases, J lost 4 bases, and 14 bases lay in between. CDR3 size: 15 residues. CDR1 MDHEN and CDR2 SYDVKM come from the germline V gene. Here the CDR3 DNA reads TGTGCCAGCAGTGACACCCGCCGGGGCACCGGGGAGCTGTTTTTT. Translating it yields CASSDTRRGTGELFF.

This clonotype has just a few counts. The J gene is TRBJ2-1, the V gene TRBV29-1; TRBD1 aligns across 9 bases. The junction had 9 bases not matched to a gene; V was cut back by 5 bases and J by 1 base. The CDR3 totals 16 residues. CDR1 SQVTM and CDR2 ANQGSEA come from the germline V gene. The CDR3 bases are TGCAGCGTTCGAACACAGGGGGCTTTATCCTACAATGAGCAGTTCTTC. Residues: CSVRTQGALSYNEQFF.

The chain carries TRBV7-9 and TRBJ1-1, with 11 bases aligning to TRBD1. CDR3 length equals 15 residues. V lost 8 bases to trimming and J lost 0 bases; unmatched junction nucleotides: 5. Germline lookup yields CDR1 SEHNR and CDR2 FQNEAQ (reference sequence). CDR3 sequence reads: CASGWTGGLNTEAFF. In nucleotides, the CDR3 is TGTGCCAGCGGATGGACAGGGGGCTTGAACACTGAAGCTTTCTTT.

This clonotype turned up a few times. The gene calls are TRBV5-1 and TRBJ2-7, with 9 bases that match TRBD1. There are 14 residues in the CDR3. Germline values: CDR1 SGHRS, CDR2 YFSETQ. V shed 4 bases and J 6 bases; nucleotides not matched to a gene: 8. The CDR3 coding sequence is TGCGCCAGCAGCACAGGACAGGGGACCGGCGAGCAGTACTTC. Translation: CASSTGQGTGEQYF. The whole variable domain, remainder taken from reference TRBV5-1 and TRBJ2-7, is KAGVTQTPRYLIKTRGQQVTLSCSPISGHRSVSWYQQTPGQGLQFLFEYFSETQRNKGNFPGRFSGRQFSNSRSEMNVSTLELGDSALYLCASSTGQGTGEQYFGPGTRLTVT.

This chain links TRBV27 with TRBJ2-7, with TRBD1 matching 8 bases. This CDR3 is 15 amino acids long. The ends lost 4 bases at V and 5 bases at J; junction bases unmatched: 10. The germline V gene has CDR1 MNHEY and CDR2 SMNVEV (reference sequence). The chain's CDR3 is CASSWPGQALHEQYF. DNA of the CDR3: TGTGCCAGCAGTTGGCCGGGACAGGCCCTTCACGAGCAGTACTTC.

The gene calls are TRBV7-2 and TRBJ2-2; 8 bases are shared with TRBD1. Germline V CDR1 and CDR2: SGHTA, FQGNSA. The CDR3 loop spans 15 amino acids. Trimming at V came to 3 bases and at J to 5 bases, leaving 5 bases not matched to a gene. CDR3 nucleotides: TGTGCCAGCAGCTTCTTTCAGGGGGCGACCGGGGAGCTGTTTTTT. Its protein is CASSFFQGATGELFF. Filled out from reference TRBV7-2 and TRBJ2-2, the complete variable domain reads GAGVSQSPSNKVTEKGKDVELRCDPISGHTALYWYRQSLGQGLEFLIYFQGNSAPDKSGLPSDRFSAERTGGSVSTLTIQRTQQEDSAVYLCASSFFQGATGELFFGEGSRLTVL.

The V gene is TRBV28, the J gene TRBJ2-7, with 12 bases matching TRBD2. Germline trimming cut 4 bases from V and 5 bases from J; bases unmatched to any gene: 9. Germline CDR1 reads MDHEN; CDR2 reads SYDVKM. The CDR3 is 16 residues long. This CDR3 reads CASSSLTSGRLNEQYF. DNA for the CDR3: TGTGCCAGCAGTTCTCTGACTAGCGGGAGATTGAACGAGCAGTACTTC. The full variable domain, in which reference TRBV28 and TRBJ2-7 provide the parts outside the CDR3, is DVKVTQSSRYLVKRTGEKVFLECVQDMDHENMFWYRQDPGLGLRLIYFSYDVKMKEKGDIPEGYSVSREKKERFSLILESASTNQTSMYLCASSSLTSGRLNEQYFGPGTRLTVT.

J is TRBJ2-1 and V is TRBV7-8, with D possibly matching TRBD2 (5 bases). The CDR3 extends over 10 amino acids. The V and J ends lost 5 bases and 14 bases respectively, with 10 bases between them. Germline-derived CDR1 and CDR2 are SGHVS and FQNEAQ. The CDR3, as DNA: TGTGCCAGCAGCGTACTAGAAAAGTTCTTC. As protein: CASSVLEKFF.

This clonotype was seen more than once but under ten times. The rearrangement links TRBV20-1 to TRBJ1-6; 8 nucleotides match TRBD1. Per germline, CDR1 DFQATT and CDR2 SNEGSKA (reference sequence). V was clipped by 6 bases and J by 5 bases; unmatched bases: 9. The CDR3 has 15 residues. CDR3 protein: CSATGQGVHNSPLHF. The DNA of the CDR3 is TGCAGTGCCACTGGACAGGGCGTCCATAATTCACCCCTCCACTTT.

This clonotype has a handful of counts. The chain links TRBV7-8 to TRBJ2-1; 7 nucleotides line up with TRBD1. CDR1 is SGHVS, CDR2 FQNEAQ, per germline. This CDR3 is built from 16 residues. The V segment lost 4 bases and the J segment 1 base; nucleotides outside the gene matches: 7. The DNA for the CDR3 is TGTGCCAGCAGCTCCTCCTGGGACAGATCCTACAATGAGCAGTTCTTC. Protein sequence: CASSSSWDRSYNEQFF.

This clonotype was seen a few times. This chain uses TRBV7-6 with TRBJ2-7; TRBD2 might be the D (6 bases). The CDR3 consists of 15 residues. The V end lost 4 bases, the J end lost 4 bases, and 17 bases lay between the germline ends. The V gene's germline CDR1 is SGHVS and CDR2 FNYEAQ. The CDR3 sequence is CASSSQAGRHYEQYF. The CDR3 coding sequence is TGTGCCAGCAGCTCACAAGCAGGGAGGCATTACGAGCAGTACTTC.

The table lists this clonotype with a few counts. This sequence joins TRBV20-1 and TRBJ2-7; perhaps TRBD1 as D (6 bases). The CDR3 runs 18 residues. V lost 0 bases and J 3 bases, leaving 24 bases between the germline ends. The V gene's germline CDR1 is DFQATT and CDR2 SNEGSKA (reference sequence). The chain's CDR3 is CSAREAPQGISRHYEQYF. CDR3 coding DNA: TGCAGTGCTAGAGAAGCGCCACAGGGTATCAGTAGACACTACGAGCAGTACTTC.

This clonotype has a handful of counts. V and J are TRBV7-9 and TRBJ1-3, with D possibly being TRBD1 (5 bases). Between the trimmed V and J ends, which lost 10 bases and 0 bases, there was a span of 22 bases. The CDR3 totals 17 residues. CDR1 and CDR2 from the germline V gene are SEHNR and FQNEAQ (reference sequence). CDR3 sequence (DNA): TGTGCCACAAACCGGGACTCCGAACCCATCTCTGGAAACACCATATATTTT. The encoded protein is CATNRDSEPISGNTIYF.

The gene calls are TRBV29-1 and TRBJ2-5; D is perhaps TRBD1 (6 bases). In germline, CDR1 is SQVTM, CDR2 ANQGSEA. The germline V and J ends were trimmed by 6 bases and 5 bases, with 16 bases remaining between them. The CDR3 has 13 amino acids. The DNA of the CDR3 is TGCAGCGTCCCCCCCGGACAGCGGGAGACCCAGTACTTC. Protein sequence: CSVPPGQRETQYF. The full variable domain, completed using reference TRBV29-1 and TRBJ2-5, is SAVISQKPSRDICQRGTSLTIQCQVDSQVTMMFWYRQQPGQSLTLIATANQGSEATYESGFVIDKFPISRPNLTFSTLTVSNMSPEDSSIYLCSVPPGQRETQYFGPGTRLLVL.